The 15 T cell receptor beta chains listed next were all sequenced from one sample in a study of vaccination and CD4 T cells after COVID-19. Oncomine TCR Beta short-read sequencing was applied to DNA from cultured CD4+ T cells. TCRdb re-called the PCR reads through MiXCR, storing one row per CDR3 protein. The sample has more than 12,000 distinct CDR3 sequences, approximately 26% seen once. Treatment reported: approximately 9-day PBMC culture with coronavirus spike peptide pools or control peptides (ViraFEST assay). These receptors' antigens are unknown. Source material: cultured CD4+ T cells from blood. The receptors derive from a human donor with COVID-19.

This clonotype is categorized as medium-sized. The CDR3: CASSYSGGGYTF. The CDR3 DNA follows: TGTGCCAGCAGTTACTCTGGGGGCGGCTACACCTTC. The gene calls are TRBV6-5 and TRBJ1-2, with a tentative D call TRBD1 (6 bases). Germline V gene sequence: CDR1 MNHEY, CDR2 SVGAGI. The length of the CDR3 is 12 residues. V lost 0 bases and J lost 8, with 7 bases in between.

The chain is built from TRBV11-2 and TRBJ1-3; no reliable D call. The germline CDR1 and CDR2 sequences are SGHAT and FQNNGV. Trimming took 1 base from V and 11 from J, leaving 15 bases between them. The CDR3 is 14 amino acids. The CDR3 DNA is TGTGCCAGCAGCTTAGCTGTCCCTGGGAAGGCCATATATTTT. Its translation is CASSLAVPGKAIYF.

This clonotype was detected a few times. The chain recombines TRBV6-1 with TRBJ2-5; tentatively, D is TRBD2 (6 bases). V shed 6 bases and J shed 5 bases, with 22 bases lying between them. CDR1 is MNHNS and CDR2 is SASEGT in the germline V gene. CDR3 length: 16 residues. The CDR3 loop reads CASSPGPGRDVETQYF. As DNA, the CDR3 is TGTGCCAGCAGCCCGGGTCCGGGGCGGGACGTGGAGACCCAGTACTTC.

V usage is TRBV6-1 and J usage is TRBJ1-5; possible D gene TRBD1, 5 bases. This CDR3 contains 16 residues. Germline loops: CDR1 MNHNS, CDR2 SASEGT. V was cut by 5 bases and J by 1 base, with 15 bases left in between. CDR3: CASSPRTGGSNQPQHF. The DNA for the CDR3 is TGTGCCAGCAGTCCCAGGACGGGGGGGAGCAATCAGCCCCAGCATTTT.

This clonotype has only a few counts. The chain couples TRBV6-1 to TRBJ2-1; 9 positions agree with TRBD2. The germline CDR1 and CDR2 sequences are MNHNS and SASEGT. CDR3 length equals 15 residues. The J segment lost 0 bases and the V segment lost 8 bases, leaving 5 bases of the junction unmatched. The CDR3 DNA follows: TGTGCCAGCCTAAGCGGGGGGAGCTCCTACAATGAGCAGTTCTTC. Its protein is CASLSGGSSYNEQFF.

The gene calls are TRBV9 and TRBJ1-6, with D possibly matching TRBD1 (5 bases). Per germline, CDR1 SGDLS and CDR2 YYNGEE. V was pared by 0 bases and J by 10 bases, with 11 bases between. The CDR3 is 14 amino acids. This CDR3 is CASSVDQGNSPLHF. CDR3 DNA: TGTGCCAGCAGCGTAGATCAGGGAAACTCACCCCTCCACTTT.

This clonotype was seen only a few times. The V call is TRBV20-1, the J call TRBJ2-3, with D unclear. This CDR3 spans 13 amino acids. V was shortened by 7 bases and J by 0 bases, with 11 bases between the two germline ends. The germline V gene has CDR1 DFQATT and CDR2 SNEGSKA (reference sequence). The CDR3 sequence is CSVGSPSTDTQYF. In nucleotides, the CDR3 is TGCAGTGTGGGAAGTCCTAGCACAGATACGCAGTATTTT.

The DNA for the CDR3 is TGTGCCAGCAGTGTTGACGGCCTCTCGCCCCAGCATTTT. It encodes CASSVDGLSPQHF. The rearrangement joins TRBV6-1 to TRBJ1-5; unclear D gene. Germline CDR1 reads MNHNS; CDR2 reads SASEGT. The CDR3 has 13 amino acids. The V gene lost 4 bases and the J gene lost 9 bases, with 13 bases spanning the gap.

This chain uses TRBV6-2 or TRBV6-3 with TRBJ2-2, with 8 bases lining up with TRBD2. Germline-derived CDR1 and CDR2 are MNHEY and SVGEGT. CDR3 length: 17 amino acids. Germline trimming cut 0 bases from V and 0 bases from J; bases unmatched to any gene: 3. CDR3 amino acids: CASSYSLRGANTGELFF. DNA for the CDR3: TGTGCCAGCAGTTACTCGTTGCGGGGGGCGAACACCGGGGAGCTGTTTTTT.

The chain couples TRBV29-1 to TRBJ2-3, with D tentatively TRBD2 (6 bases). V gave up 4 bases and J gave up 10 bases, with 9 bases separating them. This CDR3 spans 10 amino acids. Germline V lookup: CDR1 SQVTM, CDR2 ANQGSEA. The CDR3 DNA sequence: TGCAGCGTTGGAGGGACTTCGCAGTATTTT. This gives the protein CSVGGTSQYF.

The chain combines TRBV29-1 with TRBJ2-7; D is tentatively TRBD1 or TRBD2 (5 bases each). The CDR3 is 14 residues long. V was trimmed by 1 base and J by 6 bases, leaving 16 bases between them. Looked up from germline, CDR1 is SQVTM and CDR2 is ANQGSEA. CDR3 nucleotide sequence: TGCAGCGTTGAAGGAGGGGTAAAGTCAGGCGAGCAGTACTTC. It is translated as CSVEGGVKSGEQYF.

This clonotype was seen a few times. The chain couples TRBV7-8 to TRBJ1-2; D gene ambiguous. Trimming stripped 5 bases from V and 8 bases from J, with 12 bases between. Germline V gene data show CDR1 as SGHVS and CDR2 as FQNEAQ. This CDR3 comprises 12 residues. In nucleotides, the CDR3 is TGTGCCAGCAGCCCCAGCGTGGGAGGCTACACCTTC. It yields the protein CASSPSVGGYTF.

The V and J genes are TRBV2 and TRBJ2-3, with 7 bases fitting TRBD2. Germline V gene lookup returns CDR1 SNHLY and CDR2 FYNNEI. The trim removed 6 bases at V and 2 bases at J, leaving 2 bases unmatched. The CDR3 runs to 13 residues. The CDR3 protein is CASSRDYTDTQYF. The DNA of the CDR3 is TGTGCCAGCAGCCGGGACTACACAGATACGCAGTATTTT.

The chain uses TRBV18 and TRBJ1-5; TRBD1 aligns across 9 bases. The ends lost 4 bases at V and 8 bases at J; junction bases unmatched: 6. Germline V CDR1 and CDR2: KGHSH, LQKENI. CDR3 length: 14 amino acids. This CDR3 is CASSRETGGEPQHF. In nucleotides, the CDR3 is TGTGCCAGCTCACGGGAGACAGGGGGAGAGCCCCAGCATTTT.

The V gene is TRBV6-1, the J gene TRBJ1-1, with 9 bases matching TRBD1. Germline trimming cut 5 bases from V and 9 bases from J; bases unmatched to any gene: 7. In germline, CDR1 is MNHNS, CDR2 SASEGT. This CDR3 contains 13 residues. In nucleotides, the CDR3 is TGTGCCAGCAGTCCTACAGGGGGCCTTAAAGCTTTCTTT. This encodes CASSPTGGLKAFF.